These T cell receptor beta chains were read from a single sample in a study of OX40 agonist ivuxolimab in advanced cancers. TCRdb keeps only in-frame clones here, not all; method: immunoSEQ multiplex PCR. Among fewer than 85,000 clones, roughly 84% were seen once, and the ten largest hold 5.5% to 7.5%. The starting material was CD4+ or CD8+ T cells sorted from blood, obtained in a trial of the OX40 agonist ivuxolimab. Receptors were obtained from an adult with an advanced solid tumor such as melanoma, head and neck, liver or kidney cancer. Both conserved end residues are part of each CDR3. The order of the fields is clone size, V gene, D gene, CDR3 length, J gene, CDR3 protein, CDR3 DNA. D genes are given only for firm matches. The size field is filled for only some rows; it gives once, few, many or a size class.

-	TRBV7-9	-	14	TRBJ2-3	CASSLVSGTDTQYF	TGTGCCAGCAGCTTAGTGTCAGGCACAGATACGCAGTATTTT
-	TRBV28	TRBD1	14	TRBJ2-5	CASSSGQTQETQYF	TGTGCCAGCAGTTCGGGACAGACTCAAGAGACCCAGTACTTC
-	TRBV7-2	-	12	TRBJ2-1	CASSLALLGQFF	TGTGCCAGCAGCTTAGCGCTTTTGGGGCAGTTCTTC
-	TRBV2	-	13	TRBJ2-1	CASSSGLNNEQFF	TGTGCCAGCAGTTCGGGGCTTAACAATGAGCAGTTCTTC
-	TRBV5-4	TRBD2	17	TRBJ2-3	CASSPAGSGRSTDTQYF	TGTGCCAGCAGCCCGGCGGGTAGCGGGAGGAGCACAGATACGCAGTATTTT
-	TRBV7-9	-	16	TRBJ2-1	CASSLEVITRANEQFF	TGTGCCAGCAGCTTAGAGGTGATTACGCGGGCCAATGAGCAGTTCTTC
-	TRBV23-1	TRBD1	17	TRBJ2-4	CASSHPDRGLAKNIQYF	TGCGCCAGCAGTCATCCGGACAGGGGACTAGCCAAAAACATTCAGTACTTC
-	TRBV7-9	-	15	TRBJ1-2	CASSNISSGIYGYTF	TGTGCCAGCAGCAACATAAGTTCAGGAATCTATGGCTACACCTTC
-	TRBV27	-	14	TRBJ1-2	CASSFGTRGYGYTF	TGTGCCAGCAGTTTTGGGACGCGGGGCTATGGCTACACCTTC
-	TRBV9	TRBD1	16	TRBJ1-3	CASSEELQGAKNTIYF	TGTGCCAGCAGCGAGGAACTTCAGGGGGCCAAAAACACCATATATTTT
-	TRBV4-3	TRBD1	16	TRBJ1-1	CASSQERGGLNTEAFF	TGCGCCAGCAGCCAAGAGCGAGGGGGCTTGAACACTGAAGCTTTCTTT
-	TRBV7-2	TRBD1	14	TRBJ1-2	CASSHRDSPYGYTF	TGTGCCAGCAGCCACCGGGACAGCCCCTATGGCTACACCTTC
once	TRBV11-2	TRBD2	16	TRBJ2-1	CASSLKLAGGHNEQFF	TGTGCCAGCAGCTTAAAACTAGCGGGGGGCCACAATGAGCAGTTCTTC
-	TRBV18	-	12	TRBJ1-2	CASSPGDYGYTF	TGTGCCAGCTCACCGGGGGACTATGGCTACACCTTC
-	TRBV5-4	-	15	TRBJ2-3	CASSFSGSSTDTQYF	TGTGCCAGCAGCTTCAGCGGGTCTAGCACAGATACGCAGTATTTT
-	TRBV5-1	-	13	TRBJ1-1	CASSLGGNTEAFF	TGCGCCAGCAGCTTGGGGGGAAACACTGAAGCTTTCTTT
-	TRBV30	-	14	TRBJ2-3	CAWSISLSTDTQYF	TGTGCCTGGAGTATCTCGTTGAGCACAGATACGCAGTATTTT
-	TRBV6-4	-	14	TRBJ2-2	CASRGGENTGELFF	TGTGCCAGCCGAGGGGGGGAGAACACCGGGGAGCTGTTTTTT
-	TRBV6-6	-	15	TRBJ1-5	CASSGGQNSNQPQHF	TGTGCCAGCAGCGGCGGACAGAATAGCAATCAGCCCCAGCATTTT
once	TRBV5-1	-	14	TRBJ1-2	CASSQGRINYGYTF	TGCGCCAGCAGCCAGGGACGGATTAACTATGGCTACACCTTC
-	TRBV19	TRBD1	13	TRBJ1-4	CASSVDRVEKLFF	TGTGCCAGTAGTGTGGACAGGGTTGAAAAACTGTTTTTT
-	TRBV5-8	TRBD1	16	TRBJ1-5	CASSQGTENSNQPQHF	TGCGCCAGCAGCCAGGGGACAGAAAATAGCAATCAGCCCCAGCATTTT
-	TRBV4-1	-	14	TRBJ1-1	CASSPRDPGTEAFF	TGCGCCAGCAGCCCCCGGGACCCAGGAACTGAAGCTTTCTTT
few	TRBV6-5	-	13	TRBJ1-6	CASSYSGFSPLHF	TGTGCCAGCAGTTACTCAGGGTTTTCACCCCTCCACTTT
once	TRBV30	TRBD2	17	TRBJ2-1	CAWSPRSGRFSYNEQFF	TGTGCCTGGAGCCCTCGGAGCGGGAGGTTCTCCTACAATGAGCAGTTCTTC
-	TRBV7-2	TRBD2	16	TRBJ2-5	CASSLARGADQETQYF	TGTGCCAGCAGCTTAGCGCGGGGGGCAGATCAAGAGACCCAGTACTTC
-	TRBV18	-	16	TRBJ2-1	CASSPSLGKTYNEQFF	TGTGCCAGCTCACCATCCCTAGGAAAGACCTACAATGAGCAGTTCTTC
few	TRBV19	TRBD1	15	TRBJ1-1	CASSNPGTGNTEAFF	TGTGCCAGTAGTAATCCCGGGACAGGGAACACTGAAGCTTTCTTT
-	TRBV7-2	TRBD2	18	TRBJ2-7	CASSLAGTSGSQSYEQYF	TGTGCCAGCAGCTTAGCCGGGACTAGCGGGAGTCAATCCTACGAGCAGTACTTC
-	TRBV9	-	15	TRBJ2-1	CASSMGGLWVNEQFF	TGTGCCAGCAGCATGGGGGGGCTCTGGGTGAATGAGCAGTTCTTC
-	TRBV11-3	TRBD2	17	TRBJ2-7	CASSPGTSGGPSYEQYF	TGTGCCAGCAGCCCCGGGACTAGCGGGGGGCCCTCCTACGAGCAGTACTTC
-	TRBV2	-	14	TRBJ1-5	CASSKDTENQPQHF	TGTGCCAGCAGTAAGGACACAGAGAATCAGCCCCAGCATTTT
-	TRBV2	-	11	TRBJ1-2	CASSQHYGYTF	TGTGCCAGCTCCCAGCACTATGGCTACACCTTC
-	TRBV21-1	-	17	TRBJ1-3	CASSPEVEGMAGNTIYF	TGTGCCAGCAGCCCCGAGGTCGAGGGAATGGCTGGAAACACCATATATTTT
-	TRBV27	-	15	TRBJ2-1	CASRLRAEENYEQFF	TGTGCCAGCCGCCTTAGAGCGGAAGAGAACTATGAGCAGTTCTTC
-	TRBV7-9	TRBD1	16	TRBJ2-7	CASSPRTRDSSYEQYF	TGTGCCAGCAGCCCAAGAACGAGGGACAGCTCCTACGAGCAGTACTTC